This is a list of T cell receptor beta chains from one sample in a study of cytomegalovirus exposure and HLA in healthy donors. This table comes from immunoSEQ multiplex PCR, and its TCRdb copy is limited to in-frame clones, with some not included. Here the sample spans 100,000 to 120,000 clones, 76% being singletons. Material for sequencing was PBMCs. These receptor sequences come from a man aged 35 to 55 in good health and CMV-seropositive. Each CDR3 is given with its conserved first and last residue. Fields, in order: V gene, CDR3 protein.

V: TRBV7-9
CDR3: CASSQRPNEGNEQFF

V: TRBV7-3
CDR3: CASSLGRSGDEQFF

V: TRBV5-6
CDR3: CASSLVTGGLASGNTIYF

V: TRBV7-9
CDR3: CASSWTGGDYGYTF

V: TRBV10-3
CDR3: CATLLGQGGYEQYF

V: TRBV5-1
CDR3: CASSLVGGPNNGYTF

V: TRBV18
CDR3: CASRGLQGALDSPLHF

V: TRBV10-3
CDR3: CAISEQGAETEAFF

V: TRBV30
CDR3: CAWSGLSGDRTDTQYF

V: TRBV12-2
CDR3: CASRGAIFYGYTF

V: TRBV27
CDR3: CASTVGQGTEAFF

V: TRBV2
CDR3: CASSGSPGQGTNEQYF

V: TRBV7-9
CDR3: CASSLPVTDTQYF

V: TRBV2
CDR3: CASERERGETQYF

V: TRBV7-2
CDR3: CASSLAGLDNEQFF

V: TRBV19
CDR3: CASSLRGSNQPQHF

V: TRBV4-2
CDR3: CASSHGTSGGNTGELFF

V: TRBV11-2
CDR3: CASSRGQGSNEQFF

V: TRBV7-9
CDR3: CASSLAQGLAGELFF

V: TRBV15
CDR3: CATSRDLTGVADTQYF

V: TRBV7-3
CDR3: CASSIKGQGATGANGLTF

V: TRBV12-5
CDR3: CASAPSGSGRSGEQYF

V: TRBV11-2
CDR3: CASSPGQGGLNEKLFF

V: TRBV7-9
CDR3: CASSSSGSISYNEQFF

V: TRBV28
CDR3: CASRRDRGYRELFF

V: TRBV5-6
CDR3: CASSQPTGILNEQYF

V: TRBV28
CDR3: CASSSTSGRGGSTDTQYF

V: TRBV18
CDR3: CASSPAVLTYEQYF

V: TRBV7-2
CDR3: CASSQGQAAGYTF

V: TRBV6-5
CDR3: CASSYGSASGTDTQYF

V: TRBV19
CDR3: CASSKGLWDSSYEQYF

V: TRBV14
CDR3: CASSQDWGTEAFF

V: TRBV4-1
CDR3: CASSQDDSTYNEQFF

V: TRBV12-1
CDR3: CASSPPVGDRDEKLFF

V: TRBV7-2
CDR3: CASSLIAGETEQYF

V: TRBV6-6
CDR3: CASSYVLNSYEQYF

V: TRBV29-1
CDR3: CSVDAQPGQYF

V: TRBV11-3
CDR3: CASTVPDRPWDTEAFF

V: TRBV5-6
CDR3: CASSPPLQGGTVYGYTF

V: TRBV10-3
CDR3: CAILGQGPQGYGYTF

V: TRBV6-5
CDR3: CASRPGQVRTGELFF

V: TRBV7-8
CDR3: CASSPMTGDYGYTF